This entry is about one T cell receptor beta chain. This clonotype has at least ten counts. This clone's antigen is unknown. Nothing much larger sits one base from this clone, and base qualities are not available. The time point label corresponds to: patch test 3, about 24 weeks after DPC sensitization. This specimen's treatment or condition label, per the study, means: therapeutic diphenylcyclopropenone sensitization with weekly scalp DPC. At each patch-test visit, blood was drawn before the patch test was applied. Patients were eligible if aged 18 to 70, diagnosed with alopecia and judged suitable for DPC therapy, and pregnant patients were excluded. Total RNA was extracted from unfractionated whole blood that had been collected in Tempus Blood RNA tubes. This sample is drawn from a study of human T cells and chemical hapten exposure (dated by TCRdb to about 2021). Background for the entire study: For sensitization, 2% DPC in acetone was applied to a 2 cm by 2 cm area of upper inner arm skin. Throughout the study period of 20 to 30 weeks, patients also received therapeutic DPC doses to the scalp every week. Patch testing was performed on the upper back with Finn chambers containing 0.01% DPC, and the patch tests were scored after 6 days according to International Contact Dermatitis Research Group standards. Alopecia areata with under or over 50% scalp involvement, alopecia totalis and alopecia universalis were represented in the patient cohort, which was mostly female. The libraries were sequenced as a pool, and the TCR yield per sample differed mostly because of small variations in library volumes within the pool. The study tracked peripheral blood TCR repertoire changes in vivo during primary and secondary sensitization to the hapten diphenylcyclopropenone (DPC) in alopecia patients. Blood was sampled from patients pre-sensitization (week 0) and at 2, 6 and about 24 weeks after DPC sensitization. For TCR sequencing, blood came from about 29 alopecia patients at anywhere from one to four time points (pre-sensitization, 2, 6 and 24 weeks). The paper's findings and limits, for the study overall: Compared with pre-sensitization or healthy control sets, expanded TCRs formed significantly more large CDR3 similarity clusters, which is consistent with antigen-driven responses. Because all patients had alopecia, a presumed autoimmune disease, the immune response of the patients might differ from that of healthy individuals. Repeated subsampling changed both the strength of the expansion versus patch-test correlation and the threshold at which that correlation became significant. No change with DPC sensitization was found in the number of TCRs above 1 in 1000 frequency, and no evidence of global repertoire structure alterations was found. Patch test score was positively correlated with the number of PT1 expanded TCRs, with significance at thresholds 8, 16 and 32 but not at 4.

Taken from the germline V gene, the CDR1 and CDR2 loops are MDHEN and SYDVKM. The CDR3 starts with the cysteine, ends with the phenylalanine, and has 15 residues. The kept DNA is CDR3 alone, 45 bases in frame from the first base. V and J lose 8 bases and 7 bases, and a span of 24 bases separates them. The method behind the library was RACE. This sample was sequenced with a NextSeq 500. Library preparation attached unique molecular identifiers to individual cDNA molecules for quantitative, reproducible TCR counting. For every blood RNA sample, sequencing covered both the TCR alpha and TCR beta chains. The study's own analysis went as follows. The median number of TCRs per sample was 95,638, ranging from about 20,000 to 750,000. V, J and CDR3 annotation of the TCR reads was performed with the Decombinator software suite. To make PS versus PT1 abundance plots, every sample was subsampled to the same number of TCRs (28,000). Expanded TCRs were defined as absent before sensitization and observed at least eight times at the 2-week time point. The public reads were reanalyzed by TCRdb: fastp trimming at Q25, MiXCR alignment, in-frame beta chains only. Every entry covers one CDR3 protein and lists the most common genes and DNA from its rows. The V and J calls and clone size are TCRdb's, not the authors'. The sample contains over 75,000 distinct CDR3 sequences, 9.5% to 13% of them found a single time. Jointly, the top ten make up 0.8% to 1.2% of the sample.

The chain uses TRBV28 and TRBJ2-7, and possibly TRBD2, on 5 matching bases. This receptor was identified in a woman between 25 and 40 years old with alopecia areata. Some clones in this sample may be carry-over from other donors' samples. The sample consisted of whole blood, taken in connection with sensitization to the hapten diphenylcyclopropenone (DPC). The DNA sequence reads TGTGCCAGCCTTATATCGGGGTTTCCACTGAGGGAGCAGTACTTC. Its translation reads: CASLISGFPLREQYF. Here the CDR3 is joined to the reference TRBV28 and TRBJ2-7 genes, and the full variable domain is: DVKVTQSSRYLVKRTGEKVFLECVQDMDHENMFWYRQDPGLGLRLIYFSYDVKMKEKGDIPEGYSVSREKKERFSLILESASTNQTSMYLCASLISGFPLREQYFGPGTRLTVT.